The 14 T cell receptor beta chains below come from one sample, sequenced in a study of OX40 agonist ivuxolimab in advanced cancers. The data were produced by immunoSEQ multiplex PCR, yet TCRdb's version contains in-frame clones alone and is incomplete. The sample yields 57,000 or so clones, 84% seen once. Source: CD4+ or CD8+ T cells sorted from blood, taken in a trial of the OX40 agonist ivuxolimab. The receptors stem from an adult with an advanced solid tumor such as melanoma, head and neck, liver or kidney cancer.

This rearrangement joins TRBV10-3 to TRBJ1-3; 8 positions agree with TRBD1. With 8 bases clipped from V and 0 bases from J, the junction kept 9 bases outside the gene matches. CDR1 is ENHRY, CDR2 SYGVKD, per germline. The CDR3 extends over 16 amino acids. The CDR3 loop is CAILRQGTNSGNTIYF. The CDR3 nucleotides read TGTGCCATCCTTAGACAGGGGACAAACTCTGGAAACACCATATATTTT.

The CDR3 nucleotides are TGTGCCAGCAGCTCTCTCCCCCTAGGCAGGGGGAAACCAGGGGAGACCCAGTACTTC. It translates to CASSSLPLGRGKPGETQYF. This chain joins TRBV7-2 and TRBJ2-5; 7 bases align to TRBD1. The CDR3 consists of 19 residues. V shed 4 bases and J 5 bases; nucleotides not matched to a gene: 22. The germline V gene has CDR1 SGHTA and CDR2 FQGNSA.

The genes are TRBV5-6 and TRBJ2-5, with TRBD2 matching 12 bases. Germline lookup yields CDR1 SGHDT and CDR2 YYEEEE. The junction had 5 bases not matched to a gene; V was cut back by 5 bases and J by 3 bases. This CDR3 is 15 amino acids long. The DNA for the CDR3 is TGTGCCAGCAGACTTCGACTAGCGGGGGAAGAGACCCAGTACTTC. Its translation: CASRLRLAGEETQYF. Full variable domain (rest looked up from reference TRBV5-6 and TRBJ2-5): DAGVTQSPTHLIKTRGQQVTLRCSPKSGHDTVSWYQQALGQGPQFIFQYYEEEERQRGNFPDRFSGHQFPNYSSELNVNALLLGDSALYLCASRLRLAGEETQYFGPGTRLLVL.

The chain carries TRBV7-6 and TRBJ2-1; TRBD2 matches at 9 bases. V lost 7 bases to trimming and J lost 8 bases; unmatched junction nucleotides: 12. Looked up from germline, CDR1 is SGHVS and CDR2 is FNYEAQ. The CDR3 consists of 15 residues. The DNA for the CDR3 is TGTGCCAGCACCCAGCTTATGGCGGGGGGGGATGAGCAGTTCTTC. Protein product: CASTQLMAGGDEQFF.

This clone came up a few times. The same CDR3 also results from other DNA sequences found in this sample. The chain links TRBV11-2 to TRBJ1-2; no reliable D call. From germline, CDR1 is SGHAT and CDR2 FQNNGV. The CDR3 has 11 residues. V was shortened by 4 bases and J by 2 bases, with 2 bases between the two germline ends. CDR3 sequence: CASSSNYGYTF. In DNA, the CDR3 is TGTGCCAGCAGCTCAAACTATGGCTACACCTTC.

This rearrangement joins TRBV10-3 to TRBJ1-2; D might be TRBD1 (5 bases). V lost 7 bases, J lost 1 base, and 13 bases lay in between. This CDR3 is built from 14 residues. Germline loops: CDR1 ENHRY, CDR2 SYGVKD. The CDR3 is CAINSGEGNYGYTF. The DNA for the CDR3 is TGTGCCATCAATTCGGGGGAAGGTAACTATGGCTACACCTTC.

The V call is TRBV11-2, the J call TRBJ1-6; weak D call: TRBD1 (6 bases). Germline V CDR1 and CDR2: SGHAT, FQNNGV. V was cut by 1 base and J by 8 bases, with 15 bases left in between. CDR3 length equals 16 residues. The CDR3 sequence: CASSLVGGPGDSPLHF. Here the CDR3 DNA reads TGTGCCAGCAGCTTAGTTGGGGGGCCAGGAGATTCACCCCTCCACTTT.

This CDR3 reads CASRDGAGISYEQYF. The CDR3 region has the DNA TGTGCCAGCAGGGACGGGGCGGGGATTTCCTACGAGCAGTACTTC. V is TRBV28 and J is TRBJ2-7; possibly TRBD2 for D (6 bases). The CDR3 loop spans 15 amino acids. The V gene's germline CDR1 is MDHEN and CDR2 SYDVKM. V lost 6 bases and J 1 base, leaving 16 bases between the germline ends.

The V and J genes are TRBV27 and TRBJ1-5; D is unclear. The V gene's germline CDR1 is MNHEY and CDR2 SMNVEV (reference sequence). The CDR3 runs 13 residues. The V and J ends lost 3 bases and 3 bases respectively, with 6 bases between them. CDR3 amino acids: CASSFVPNQPQHF. The CDR3 DNA reads TGTGCCAGCAGTTTCGTCCCCAATCAGCCCCAGCATTTT.

The chain recombines TRBV11-3 with TRBJ2-7; 9 bases map to TRBD1. Germline V gene lookup returns CDR1 SGHNT and CDR2 YENEEA. The J segment lost 5 bases and the V segment lost 5 bases, leaving 4 bases of the junction unmatched. The CDR3 runs to 13 residues. The CDR3, as DNA: TGTGCCAGCAGCATGGGACAGGGACACGAGCAGTACTTC. Translated: CASSMGQGHEQYF.

The rearrangement links TRBV5-1 to TRBJ2-5, with 10 bases fitting TRBD2. Trimming cost V 3 bases and J 9 bases; bases outside gene matches: 11. CDR1 SGHRS and CDR2 YFSETQ come from the germline V gene. This CDR3 spans 15 amino acids. CDR3 amino acids: CASSSGTSATGAQYF. As DNA, the CDR3 is TGCGCCAGCAGCTCGGGGACTAGCGCGACCGGGGCCCAGTACTTC.

CDR3 in amino acids: CASSEGGYEQYF. In DNA form, the CDR3 reads TGTGCCAGCAGTGAAGGAGGGTACGAGCAGTACTTC. The chain links TRBV25-1 to TRBJ2-7; possibly TRBD2 for D (6 bases). V was pared by 2 bases and J by 4 bases, with 6 bases between. Germline V gene sequence: CDR1 MGHDK, CDR2 SYGVNS. CDR3 size: 12 residues.

The CDR3 nucleotides read TGCGCCAGCAGCGAGGGACTAGCGGGGCACACCGGGGAGCTGTTTTTT. Its translation: CASSEGLAGHTGELFF. This chain links TRBV5-1 with TRBJ2-2, with 13 nucleotides matching TRBD2. The germline gives CDR1 SGHRS, CDR2 YFSETQ. V shed 4 bases, J shed 3 bases, and the junction held 3 bases outside the gene matches. The CDR3 runs to 16 residues.

The chain couples TRBV28 to TRBJ2-7, with 8 positions matching TRBD1. The CDR3 extends over 17 amino acids. CDR1 and CDR2 (germline): MDHEN, SYDVKM. J was trimmed by 0 bases and V by 1 base; bases with no gene match: 8. The CDR3 protein is CASSLSWTGTSSYEQYF. The CDR3, as DNA: TGTGCCAGCAGTTTATCCTGGACAGGGACGAGCTCCTACGAGCAGTACTTC.